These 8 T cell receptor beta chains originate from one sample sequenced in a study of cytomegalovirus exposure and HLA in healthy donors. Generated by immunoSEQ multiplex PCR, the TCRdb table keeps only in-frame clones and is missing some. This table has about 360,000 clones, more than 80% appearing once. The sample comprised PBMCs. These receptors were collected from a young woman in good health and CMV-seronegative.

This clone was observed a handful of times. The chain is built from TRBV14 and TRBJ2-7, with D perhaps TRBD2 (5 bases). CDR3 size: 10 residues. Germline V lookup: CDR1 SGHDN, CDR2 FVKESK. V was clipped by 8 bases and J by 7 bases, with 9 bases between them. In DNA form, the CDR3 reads TGTGCCAGCCCCCCGGGGGAGCAGTACTTC. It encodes CASPPGEQYF.

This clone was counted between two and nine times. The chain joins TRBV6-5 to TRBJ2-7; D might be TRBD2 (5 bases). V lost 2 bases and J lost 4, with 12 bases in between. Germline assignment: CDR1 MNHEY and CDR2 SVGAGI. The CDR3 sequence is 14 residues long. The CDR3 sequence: CASSYRGSRYEQYF. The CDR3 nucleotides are TGTGCCAGCAGTTACCGCGGGTCCAGGTACGAGCAGTACTTC.

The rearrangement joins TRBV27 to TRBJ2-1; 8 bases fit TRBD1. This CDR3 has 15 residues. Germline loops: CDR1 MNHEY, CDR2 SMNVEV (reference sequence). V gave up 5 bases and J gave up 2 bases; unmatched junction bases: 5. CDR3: CASSPSGGPYNEQFF. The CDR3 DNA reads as TGTGCCAGCAGTCCCTCAGGGGGCCCCTACAATGAGCAGTTCTTC.

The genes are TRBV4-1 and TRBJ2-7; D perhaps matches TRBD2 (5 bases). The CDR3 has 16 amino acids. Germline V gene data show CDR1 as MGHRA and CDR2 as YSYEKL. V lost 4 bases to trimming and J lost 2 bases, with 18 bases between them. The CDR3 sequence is CASSPQVIGEAYEQYF. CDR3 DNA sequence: TGCGCCAGCAGCCCCCAAGTCATCGGGGAAGCCTACGAGCAGTACTTC.

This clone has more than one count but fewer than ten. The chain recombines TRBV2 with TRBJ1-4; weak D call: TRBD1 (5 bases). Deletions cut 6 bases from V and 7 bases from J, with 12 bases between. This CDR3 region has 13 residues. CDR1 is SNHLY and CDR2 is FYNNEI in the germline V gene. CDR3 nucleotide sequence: TGTGCCAGCAGATTCCAGGGATTTGAAAAACTGTTTTTT. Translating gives CASRFQGFEKLFF. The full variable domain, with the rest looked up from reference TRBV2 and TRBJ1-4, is EPEVTQTPSHQVTQMGQEVILRCVPISNHLYFYWYRQILGQKVEFLVSFYNNEISEKSEIFDDQFSVERPDGSNFTLKIRSTKLEDSAMYFCASRFQGFEKLFFGSGTQLSVL.

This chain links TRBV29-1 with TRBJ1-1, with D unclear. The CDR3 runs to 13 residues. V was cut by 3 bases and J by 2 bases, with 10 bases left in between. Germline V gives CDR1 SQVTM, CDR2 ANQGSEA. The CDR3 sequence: CSVDRGQNTEAFF. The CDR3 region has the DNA TGCAGCGTTGATCGCGGGCAAAACACTGAAGCTTTCTTT.

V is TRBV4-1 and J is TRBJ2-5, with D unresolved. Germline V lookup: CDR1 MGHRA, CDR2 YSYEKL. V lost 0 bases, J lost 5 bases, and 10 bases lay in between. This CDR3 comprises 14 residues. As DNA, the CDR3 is TGCGCCAGCAGCCAAGACAGGTCCTGGGAGACCCAGTACTTC. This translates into CASSQDRSWETQYF.

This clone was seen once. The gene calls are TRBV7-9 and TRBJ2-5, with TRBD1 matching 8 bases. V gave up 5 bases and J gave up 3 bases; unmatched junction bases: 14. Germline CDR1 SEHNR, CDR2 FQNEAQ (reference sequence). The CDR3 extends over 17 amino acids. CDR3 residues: CASSPPVSGQEKETQYF. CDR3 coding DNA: TGTGCCAGCAGCCCCCCAGTATCGGGACAGGAGAAAGAGACCCAGTACTTC.